This T cell receptor beta chain is drawn from a study of cytomegalovirus exposure and HLA in healthy donors. Regarding the study as a whole: The tendency of first-cohort TCR clusters to co-occur in the 100 to 150 validation repertoires emerged from a later analysis. Specificity for CMV antigens was confirmed in vitro for three of the CMV-associated chains. The study labeled 170 or so TCR beta chains cytomegalovirus-associated.

Some clones are missing from TCRdb's copy, which holds only in-frame ones; the method was immunoSEQ multiplex PCR. The sample carries about 160,000 clones, less than 90% recorded once. Donors were drawn from the approximately 130-subject validation cohort, separate from the roughly 700-subject first cohort. CDR1 and CDR2 (germline): SGHVS, FNYEAQ. V gave up 2 bases and J gave up 6 bases, with 7 bases separating them. The CDR3 sequence is 13 residues long. Remarks on this clone: Antigen specificity is unknown.

The sequenced sample consisted of PBMCs. The source of this sequence is a woman in her late teens or twenties in good health and CMV-seronegative. The chain joins TRBV7-6 to TRBJ2-2; unclear D gene. CDR3 nucleotides: TGTGCCAGCAGCTTACCAGGCTCCGGGGAGCTGTTTTTT. This sequence encodes CASSLPGSGELFF. The full variable domain, in which reference TRBV7-6 and TRBJ2-2 provide the parts outside the CDR3, is GAGVSQSPRYKVTKRGQDVALRCDPISGHVSLYWYRQALGQGPEFLTYFNYEAQQDKSGLPNDRFSAERPEGSISTLTIQRTEQRDSAMYRCASSLPGSGELFFGEGSRLTVL.